The T cell receptor (beta chain) under discussion was sequenced for a study of T cells in Graves' hyperthyroidism and ophthalmopathy. The overall study: Peripheral blood specimens were obtained at initial diagnosis, prior to any treatment.

V was cut by 6 bases and J by 1 base, with 13 bases left in between. This CDR3 comprises 15 residues. CDR1 is SNHLY and CDR2 is FYNNEI in the germline V gene. Study-wide results and caveats: Ophthalmopathy, which appeared later, was predicted by the model a median about 6 months before onset. In blood, most of the thyroid clonotypes expanded above 0.001 were also present.

PBMCs were sourced from roughly 10 ml fresh peripheral blood. RNA transcripts gave rise to amplified TCR beta CDR3 regions. First-round RT-PCR targeting the TCR CDR3 was performed with the HTBI primer set. TCRdb re-called the multiplex PCR reads through MiXCR, storing one row per CDR3 protein. The profile shows 470,000 or so distinct CDR3 sequences, around 20% of them singletons. In this sample, this clonotype turned up many times. Antigen: not known. This TCR was recovered from a young man with Graves' hyperthyroidism. Source material: blood. This chain joins TRBV2 and TRBJ1-5; D is possibly TRBD1 (6 bases). CDR3 DNA: TGTGCCAGCAGCGCGGACAGCGGAAGCAATCAGCCCCAGCATTTT. It translates to CASSADSGSNQPQHF.